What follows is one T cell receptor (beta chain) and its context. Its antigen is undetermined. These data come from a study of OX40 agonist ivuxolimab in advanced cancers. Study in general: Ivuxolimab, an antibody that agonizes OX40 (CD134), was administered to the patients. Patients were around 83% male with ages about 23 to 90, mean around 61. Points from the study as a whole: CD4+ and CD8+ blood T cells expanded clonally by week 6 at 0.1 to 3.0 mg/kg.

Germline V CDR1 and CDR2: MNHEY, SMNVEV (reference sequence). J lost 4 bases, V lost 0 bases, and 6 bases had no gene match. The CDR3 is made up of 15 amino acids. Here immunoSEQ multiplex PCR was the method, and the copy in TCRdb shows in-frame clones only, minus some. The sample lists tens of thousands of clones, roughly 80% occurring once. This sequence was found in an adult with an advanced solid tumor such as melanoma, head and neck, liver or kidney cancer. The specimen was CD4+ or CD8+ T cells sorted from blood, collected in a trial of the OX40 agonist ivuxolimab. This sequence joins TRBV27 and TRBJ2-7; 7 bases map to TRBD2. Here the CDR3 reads CASSLSPTSWYEQYF. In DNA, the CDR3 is TGTGCCAGCAGTTTATCCCCGACTAGCTGGTACGAGCAGTACTTC.